The TCR beta chain under discussion was sequenced for a study of follicular helper T cells after annual influenza vaccination (dated by TCRdb to the late 2010s). Study-level background: After each seasonal influenza vaccination, blood samples were collected on days 0, 7 and 28. Multi-year samples were obtained from 6 or 7 subjects, with two vaccination seasons covered for a few subjects and three seasons covered for two subjects. To look at recall of cTfh clones, some subjects were tracked through successive annual vaccinations covering the 2013-2014, 2014-2015 and 2015-2016 seasons. The 2015 samples were processed right after collection, while the 2013-2014 samples were cryopreserved. One week after vaccination, a second recruited cohort of 12 to 13 subjects (Table S1) displayed a similar ICOS+CD38+ cTfh response. What the research found in general, with its limitations: A recurrent oligoclonal ICOS+CD38+ cTfh response containing tetramer and AIM influenza-specific clonotypes was recalled by successive annual vaccinations. Because only 10-20% of the analyzed cells gave productive TCRB sequences, there was no way to sample rare clonotypes. ICOS+CD38+ cTfh clonality correlated with the frequency of that population, and its change correlated with the change in circulating plasmablast frequency. Day 7 ICOS+CD38+ clones were most often found later in ICOS-CD38- cTfh, suggesting that subset may serve as a memory reservoir.

Library prep was done by the immunoSEQ multiplex PCR assay. Adaptive Biotechnologies carried out TCRB amplification, library preparation, sequencing and preliminary bioinformatics at Survey level resolution. For TCRB sequencing, genomic DNA from the sorted cTfh populations was amplified by multiplex PCR. As for how the authors treated the data: Clonality was calculated in R as 1 minus normalized Shannon entropy, and the Gini index was calculated with the R package ineq. The overlap score was defined as the summed counts of shared sequences divided by the total counts of all sequences in both compared samples. The significance of shared clonotypes was tested with Fisher's exact test, assuming a theoretical repertoire of 10^7 TCRB sequences. This immuneACCESS table, as held by TCRdb, lists in-frame sequences with V and J called but not all clones. Of the missing ones, under half trace to an unresolved V gene in checked studies; the others have no known cause. V and J calls and clone size come straight from that table; D and trimming were deduced from the DNA. This sample gives roughly 15,000 clones in total; 84% of them show up just once. The ten largest clones take up approximately 1.3% of the sample.

In light of the paper, this sample's time point label describes: 2014-2015 season, 7 days after vaccination. Adults were given seasonal inactivated influenza vaccine (Fluvarix), and sorted blood CD4 subsets were followed by TCRB sequencing before and after vaccination. To be eligible, subjects had to live in the community and must not have received influenza vaccine in the previous 6 months. Subjects were excluded for influenza vaccine contraindications, substance abuse, HIV/AIDS, active malignancy, immunomodulatory medication, or active illness such as respiratory infection. Per time point, between about 35 and 100 mL of blood was sampled. Circulating Tfh were defined as non-naive CD4+CXCR5+PD-1+ cells and sorted into ICOS+CD38+ and ICOS-CD38- fractions. Either Ficoll-Paque PLUS or SepMate separation was used to isolate PBMC. Before DNA extraction, cell subsets were sorted from PBMC on a BD FACS Aria.

A note on this clone: Its recognized antigen is unknown. Within one base of it there is no much larger clone, and no base qualities were kept.

From its cysteine to its phenylalanine, the CDR3 spans 15 amino acids. Of the read, only the CDR3 DNA is kept; its 45 bases are in frame from base 1. The germline V gene provides CDR1 SGHRS and CDR2 YFSETQ. The chain uses TRBV5-1 and TRBJ2-5; a tentative D match to TRBD2 spans 5 bases. The J call may be mistaken, given a closer DNA end match to TRBJ2-7. The TCR sequence derives from an adult who received the influenza vaccine. Sequenced here: CXCR5+ CD38- circulating T follicular helper cells from blood, sampled 7 days after influenza vaccination. The cell subset or site label on this specimen signifies: circulating Tfh, non-naive CD4+CXCR5+PD-1+ (ICOS+CD38+ or ICOS-CD38-). The base sequence is TGCGCCAGCAGCCCAGTGGGCTCTCCGGGGTCCGAGCAGTACTTC. Its coded protein is CASSPVGSPGSEQYF.